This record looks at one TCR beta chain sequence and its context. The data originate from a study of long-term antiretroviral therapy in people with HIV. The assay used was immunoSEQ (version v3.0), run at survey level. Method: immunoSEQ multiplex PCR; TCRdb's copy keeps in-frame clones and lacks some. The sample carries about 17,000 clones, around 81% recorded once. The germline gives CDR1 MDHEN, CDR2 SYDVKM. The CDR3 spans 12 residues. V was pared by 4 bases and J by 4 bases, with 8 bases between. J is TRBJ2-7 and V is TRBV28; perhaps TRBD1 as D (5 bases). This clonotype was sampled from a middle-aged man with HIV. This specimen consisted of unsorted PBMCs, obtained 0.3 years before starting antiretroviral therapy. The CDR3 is CASSSDRYEQYF. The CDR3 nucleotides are TGTGCCAGCAGTTCCGACAGATACGAGCAGTACTTC.